Listed here is a single T cell receptor beta chain. The data belong to a study of blood T cell repertoires in COVID-19. The CDR3 has 11 residues. V was pared by 4 bases and J by 1 base, with 4 bases between. Germline CDR1 and CDR2: SQVTM and ANQGSEA. Only in-frame clones appear in the TCRdb table, and some are missing; sequencing was by immunoSEQ multiplex PCR. This sample has 250,000 to 300,000 clones, with roughly 91% found just once. Material: PBMCs or T cells enriched from blood (not recorded which). The V call is TRBV29-1, the J call TRBJ1-1; no definite D call. This clonotype originated in a man in his forties or fifties who had recovered from COVID-19. The CDR3 spells CSVVRNTEAFF. The CDR3, as DNA: TGCAGCGTTGTGAGGAACACTGAAGCTTTCTTT.